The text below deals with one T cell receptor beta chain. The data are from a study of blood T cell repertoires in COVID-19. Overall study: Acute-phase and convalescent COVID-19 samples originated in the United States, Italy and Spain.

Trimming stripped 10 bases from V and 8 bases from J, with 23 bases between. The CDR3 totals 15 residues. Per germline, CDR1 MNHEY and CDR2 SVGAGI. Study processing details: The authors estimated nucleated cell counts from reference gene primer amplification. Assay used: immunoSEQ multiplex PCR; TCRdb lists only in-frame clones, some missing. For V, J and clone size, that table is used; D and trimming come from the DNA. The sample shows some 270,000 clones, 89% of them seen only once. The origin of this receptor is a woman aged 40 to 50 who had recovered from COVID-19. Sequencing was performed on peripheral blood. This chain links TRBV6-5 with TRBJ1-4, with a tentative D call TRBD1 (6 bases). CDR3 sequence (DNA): TGTGCCACCTCGCCCTGGGCAGGGGTGGAAGAAAAACTGTTTTTT. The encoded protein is CATSPWAGVEEKLFF.